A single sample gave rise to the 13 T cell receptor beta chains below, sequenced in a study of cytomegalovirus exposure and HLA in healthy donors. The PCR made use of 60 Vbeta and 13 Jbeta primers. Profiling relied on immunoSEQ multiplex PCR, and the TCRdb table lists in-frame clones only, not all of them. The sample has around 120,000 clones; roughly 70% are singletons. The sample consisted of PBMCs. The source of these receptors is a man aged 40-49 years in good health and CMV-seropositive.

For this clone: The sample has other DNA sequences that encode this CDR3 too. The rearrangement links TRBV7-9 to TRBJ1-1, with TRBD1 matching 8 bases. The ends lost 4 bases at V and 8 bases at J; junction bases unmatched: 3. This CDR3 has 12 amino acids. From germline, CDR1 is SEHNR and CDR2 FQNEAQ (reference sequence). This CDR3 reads CASSSGGWEAFF. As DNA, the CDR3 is TGTGCCAGCAGCTCAGGGGGCTGGGAAGCTTTCTTT.

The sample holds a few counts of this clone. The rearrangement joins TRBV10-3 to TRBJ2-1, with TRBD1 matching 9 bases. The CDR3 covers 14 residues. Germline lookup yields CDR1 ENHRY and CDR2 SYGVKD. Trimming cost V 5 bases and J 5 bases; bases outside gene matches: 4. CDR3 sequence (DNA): TGTGCCATCAGTACAGGGGGCAGGGACAATGAGCAGTTCTTC. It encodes CAISTGGRDNEQFF.

The CDR3 sequence: CASSSDPGSSSYNSPLHF. CDR3 in DNA: TGTGCCAGCAGCTCCGATCCGGGATCGAGCTCCTATAATTCACCCCTCCACTTT. The rearrangement uses TRBV11-1 and TRBJ1-6; D ambiguous. This CDR3 is built from 18 residues. CDR1 SGHAT and CDR2 FQDESV come from the germline V gene (reference sequence). The V end was cut by 4 bases, the J end by 0 bases, with 16 bases between.

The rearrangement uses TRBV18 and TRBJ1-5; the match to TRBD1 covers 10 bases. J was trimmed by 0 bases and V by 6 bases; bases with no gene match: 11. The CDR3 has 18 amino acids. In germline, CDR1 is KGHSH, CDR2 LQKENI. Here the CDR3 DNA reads TGTGCCAGCTCCCCCGGAGGGACAGGGGTGTATAGCAATCAGCCCCAGCATTTT. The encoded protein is CASSPGGTGVYSNQPQHF.

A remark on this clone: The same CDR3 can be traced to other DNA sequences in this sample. CDR3 sequence (DNA): TGCAGCGTTGGGACAGGATCGAACACTGAAGCTTTCTTT. Translated: CSVGTGSNTEAFF. The J gene is TRBJ1-1, the V gene TRBV29-1, with 7 bases identical to TRBD1. CDR1 is SQVTM and CDR2 is ANQGSEA in the germline V gene. This CDR3 comprises 13 residues. Unmatched junction bases numbered 3, after V lost 4 bases and J lost 1 base.

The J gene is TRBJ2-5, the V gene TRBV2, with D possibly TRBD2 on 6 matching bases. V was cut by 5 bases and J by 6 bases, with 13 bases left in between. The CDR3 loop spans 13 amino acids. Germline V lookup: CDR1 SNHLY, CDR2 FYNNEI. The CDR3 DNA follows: TGTGCCAGCAGTCCGGGAGAAATGAAGACCCAGTACTTC. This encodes CASSPGEMKTQYF. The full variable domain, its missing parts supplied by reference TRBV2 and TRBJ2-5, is EPEVTQTPSHQVTQMGQEVILRCVPISNHLYFYWYRQILGQKVEFLVSFYNNEISEKSEIFDDQFSVERPDGSNFTLKIRSTKLEDSAMYFCASSPGEMKTQYFGPGTRLLVL.

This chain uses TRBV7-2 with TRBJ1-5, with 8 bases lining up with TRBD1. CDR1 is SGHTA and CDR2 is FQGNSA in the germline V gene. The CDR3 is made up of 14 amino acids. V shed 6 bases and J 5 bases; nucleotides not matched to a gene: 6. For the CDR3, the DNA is TGTGCCAGCAGGGGACAGGCCCTTCATCAGCCCCAGCATTTT. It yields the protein CASRGQALHQPQHF.

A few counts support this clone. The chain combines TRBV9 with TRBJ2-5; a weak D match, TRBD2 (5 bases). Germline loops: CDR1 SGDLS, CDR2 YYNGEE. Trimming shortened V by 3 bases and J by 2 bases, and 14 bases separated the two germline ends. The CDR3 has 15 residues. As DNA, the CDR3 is TGTGCCAGCAGCGCTGGAGGTGGCCTGCAAGAGACCCAGTACTTC. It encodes CASSAGGGLQETQYF.

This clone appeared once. CDR3 residues: CASSVQGVNTEAFF. For the CDR3, the DNA is TGTGCCAGCTCAGTACAGGGTGTAAACACTGAAGCTTTCTTT. This chain joins TRBV18 and TRBJ1-1; D perhaps matches TRBD1 (6 bases). This CDR3 has 14 residues. The germline CDR1 and CDR2 sequences are KGHSH and LQKENI. Trimming took off 5 bases at V and 2 bases at J, with 12 bases between the two ends. The full variable domain, its missing parts supplied by reference TRBV18 and TRBJ1-1, is NAGVMQNPRHLVRRRGQEARLRCSPMKGHSHVYWYRQLPEEGLKFMVYLQKENIIDESGMPKERFSAEFPKEGPSILRIQQVVRGDSAAYFCASSVQGVNTEAFFGQGTRLTVV.

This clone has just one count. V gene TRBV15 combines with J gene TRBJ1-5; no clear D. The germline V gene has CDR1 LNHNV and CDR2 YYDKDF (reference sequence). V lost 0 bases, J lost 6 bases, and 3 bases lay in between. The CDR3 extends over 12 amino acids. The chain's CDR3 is CATSRDSQPQHF. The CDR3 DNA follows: TGTGCCACCAGCAGAGATAGTCAGCCCCAGCATTTT.

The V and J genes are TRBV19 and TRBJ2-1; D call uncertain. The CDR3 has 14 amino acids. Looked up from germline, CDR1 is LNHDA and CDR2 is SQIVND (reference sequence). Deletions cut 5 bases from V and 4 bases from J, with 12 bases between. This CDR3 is CASSDSSEYNEQFF. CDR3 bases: TGTGCCAGTAGTGACTCCTCCGAATACAATGAGCAGTTCTTC.

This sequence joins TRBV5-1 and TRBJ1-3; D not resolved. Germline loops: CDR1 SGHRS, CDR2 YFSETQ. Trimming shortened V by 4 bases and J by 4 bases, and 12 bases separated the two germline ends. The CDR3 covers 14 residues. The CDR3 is CASSEGSVGNTIYF. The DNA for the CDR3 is TGCGCCAGCAGCGAGGGATCGGTAGGAAACACCATATATTTT.

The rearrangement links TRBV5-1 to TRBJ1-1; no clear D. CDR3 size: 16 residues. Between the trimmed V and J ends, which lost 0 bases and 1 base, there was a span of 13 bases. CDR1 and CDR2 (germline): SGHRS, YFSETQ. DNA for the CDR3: TGCGCCAGCAGCTTGGCGCTTAGAAGTAAGAACACTGAAGCTTTCTTT. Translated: CASSLALRSKNTEAFF.